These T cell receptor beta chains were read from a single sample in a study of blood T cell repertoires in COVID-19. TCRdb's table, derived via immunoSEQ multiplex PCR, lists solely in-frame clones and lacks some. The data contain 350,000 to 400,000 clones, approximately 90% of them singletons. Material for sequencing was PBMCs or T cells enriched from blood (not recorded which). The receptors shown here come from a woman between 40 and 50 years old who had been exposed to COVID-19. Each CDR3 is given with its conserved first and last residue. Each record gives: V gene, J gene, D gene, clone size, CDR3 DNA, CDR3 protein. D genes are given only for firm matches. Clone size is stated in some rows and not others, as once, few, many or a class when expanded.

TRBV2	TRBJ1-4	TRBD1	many	TGTGCCAGCAGAAAAGTACAGGGGGGAAATGAAAAACTGTTTTTT	CASRKVQGGNEKLFF
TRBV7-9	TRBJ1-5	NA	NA	TGTACCAGCAGCAAAGCGGGGGCAAATCAGCCCCAGCATTTT	CTSSKAGANQPQHF
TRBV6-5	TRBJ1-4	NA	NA	TGTGCCAGCAGTTCCGACAGACTAGATGAAAAACTGTTTTTT	CASSSDRLDEKLFF
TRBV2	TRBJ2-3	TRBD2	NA	TGTGCCAGCAGCCGGACTAGCGGGGGACCAGATACGCAGTATTTT	CASSRTSGGPDTQYF
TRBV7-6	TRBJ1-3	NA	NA	TGTGCCAGCAGCTTACGGAGCTCTGGAAACACCATATATTTT	CASSLRSSGNTIYF
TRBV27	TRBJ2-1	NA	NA	TGTGCCAGCAGTTCCCTCGACAGCTTCGCGATCAATGAGCAGTTCTTC	CASSSLDSFAINEQFF
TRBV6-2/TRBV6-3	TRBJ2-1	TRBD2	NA	TGTGCCAGCAGCCCCGGACTAGTGGATGAGCAGTTCTTC	CASSPGLVDEQFF
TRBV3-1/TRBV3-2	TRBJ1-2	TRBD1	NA	TGTGCCAGCAGCCCCCGACAGGGAGGCGGCTACACCTTC	CASSPRQGGGYTF
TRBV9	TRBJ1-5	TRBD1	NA	TGTGCCAGCAGCGCCTCGACAGGGAGCAATCAGCCCCAGCATTTT	CASSASTGSNQPQHF
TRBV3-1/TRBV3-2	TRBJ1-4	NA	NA	TGTGCCAGCAGCCCATCCTTGGGCGCCGAAAAACTGTTTTTT	CASSPSLGAEKLFF
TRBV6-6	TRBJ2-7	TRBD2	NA	TGTGCCAGCAGTTACCTCCAAGCGGGAGGGTCCTACGAGCAGTACTTC	CASSYLQAGGSYEQYF
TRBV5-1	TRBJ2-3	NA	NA	TGCGCCAGCAGGGAGCCTCCCGGTGCTACGCAGTATTTT	CASREPPGATQYF
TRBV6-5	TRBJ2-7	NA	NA	TGTGCCAGCAGTTACGGAGGGAGTACCTACGAGCAGTACTTC	CASSYGGSTYEQYF
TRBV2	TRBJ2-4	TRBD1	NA	TGTGCCAGCAGACCTGCTGCGGGACAGGGAATTACTGCGGAGGCCAAAAACATTCAGTACTTC	CASRPAAGQGITAEAKNIQYF
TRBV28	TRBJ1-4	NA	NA	TGTGCCAGCAGTTTGTGGGGGTCGGGGAGGACTAATGAAAAACTGTTTTTT	CASSLWGSGRTNEKLFF
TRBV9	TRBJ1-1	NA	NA	TGTGCCAGCAGCGTAGGGAGTGGCACTGAAGCTTTCTTT	CASSVGSGTEAFF